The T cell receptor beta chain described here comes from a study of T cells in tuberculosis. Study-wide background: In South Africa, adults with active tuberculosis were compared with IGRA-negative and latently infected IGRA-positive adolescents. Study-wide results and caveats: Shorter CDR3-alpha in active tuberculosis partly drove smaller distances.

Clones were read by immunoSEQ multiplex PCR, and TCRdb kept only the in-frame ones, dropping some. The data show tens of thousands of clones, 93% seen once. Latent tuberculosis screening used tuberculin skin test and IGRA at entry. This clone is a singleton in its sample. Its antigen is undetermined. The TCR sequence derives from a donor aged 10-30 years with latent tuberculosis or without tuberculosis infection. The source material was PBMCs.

CDR3 DNA: TGTGCCTGGAGTGTACAGGGGAGCAATCAGCCCCAGCATTTT. The encoded protein is CAWSVQGSNQPQHF. The genes are TRBV30 and TRBJ1-5; TRBD1 aligns across 7 bases. The J segment lost 1 base and the V segment lost 0 bases, leaving 0 bases of the junction unmatched. Germline V gene data show CDR1 as GTSNPN and CDR2 as SVGIG (reference sequence). CDR3 length: 14 residues.